Presented here are 2 T cell receptor beta chains from one specimen sequenced in a study of T-cell reconstitution after alpha-beta-depleted transplantation in children. The TCRbeta library incorporated unique molecular identifiers. TCRdb ran MiXCR on the PCR reads and lists one entry per CDR3 protein. Of about 540,000 distinct CDR3 sequences listed, around 17% are singletons. The material sequenced was PBMCs from the stem cell graft donor, taken from the stem cell graft. All receptors come from a human donor who donated a stem cell graft to a child with acute lymphoblastic leukemia.

The chain uses TRBV29-1 and TRBJ2-5; D not certain. Germline CDR1 and CDR2: SQVTM and ANQGSEA. Trimming shortened V by 4 bases and J by 1 base, and 10 bases separated the two germline ends. The CDR3 is made up of 13 amino acids. The CDR3 DNA reads as TGCAGCGTTGCGGGCACAGTCCAAGAGACCCAGTACTTC. Translating it yields CSVAGTVQETQYF.

This clonotype was seen a handful of times. The chain combines TRBV1 with TRBJ2-1; the DNA was not used to check the table's D call, TRBD2. TRBV1 is labeled a pseudogene. The CDR3 has 17 residues. The CDR3 region has the DNA TGCACCAGCAGCCGGGGGATAGCGGGAGTCTCATACAATGAGCAGTTCTTC. This translates into CTSSRGIAGVSYNEQFF.